A selection of T cell receptor beta chains follows, all from one sample in a study of T cells after yellow fever vaccination. TCRdb recomputed calls from the 5' RACE reads with MiXCR, one row per CDR3 protein. Counted here are approximately 300,000 distinct CDR3 sequences, around 6.8% occurring once; the ten biggest clones make up roughly 19%. The source was PBMCs, collected about 49 days after the first yellow fever vaccination. These receptors were taken from a man between 18 and 35 years old who received the YFV17D yellow fever vaccine. CDR3s include the opening cysteine and the closing phenylalanine or tryptophan. The order of the fields is D gene, V gene, J gene, clone size, CDR3 protein, CDR3 DNA. A D gene is named only where the DNA matches it firmly. Expanded clones get a size class; other rows say once, few or many, or leave the size out.

TRBD1,TRBV3-1,TRBJ1-2,NA,CASSQGNRGIYGYTF,TGTGCCAGCAGCCAAGGGAACAGGGGAATCTATGGCTACACCTTC
NA,TRBV3-1,TRBJ1-1,few,CASSQRRNTEAFF,TGTGCCAGCAGCCAACGCAGGAACACTGAAGCTTTCTTT
NA,TRBV20-1,TRBJ2-1,NA,CSARGGPSYNEQFF,TGCAGTGCTAGGGGGGGGCCCTCCTACAATGAGCAGTTCTTC
NA,TRBV6-1,TRBJ2-7,few,CASRTGGYLSSYEQYF,TGTGCCAGCAGGACCGGGGGCTACCTTAGCTCCTACGAGCAGTACTTC
NA,TRBV5-6,TRBJ1-2,few,CASSLINSNYGYTF,TGTGCCAGCAGCTTGATCAACAGTAACTATGGCTACACCTTC
NA,TRBV19,TRBJ1-2,NA,CASSPEFAGRNYGYTF,TGTGCCAGTAGTCCGGAATTCGCAGGACGGAACTATGGCTACACCTTC
NA,TRBV5-1,TRBJ1-1,few,CASKRQKNTEAFF,TGCGCCAGCAAACGGCAGAAGAACACTGAAGCTTTCTTT
TRBD2,TRBV5-4,TRBJ2-5,few,CASSLGALAGRIETQYF,TGTGCCAGCAGCTTGGGAGCGCTAGCGGGCAGGATCGAGACCCAGTACTTC
NA,TRBV29-1,TRBJ2-1,NA,CSVDSTPIYNEQFF,TGCAGCGTTGACAGCACGCCGATTTACAATGAGCAGTTCTTC
NA,TRBV19,TRBJ2-3,few,CASSIAGASDTQYF,TGTGCCAGTAGTATAGCTGGAGCCTCAGATACGCAGTATTTT
TRBD1,TRBV18,TRBJ2-5,NA,CASSRGQVVQETQYF,TGTGCCAGCTCACGAGGACAGGTTGTCCAAGAGACCCAGTACTTC
TRBD2,TRBV4-3,TRBJ2-2,NA,CASSQKAGGTGELFF,TGCGCCAGCAGCCAAAAAGCGGGGGGAACCGGGGAGCTGTTTTTT
TRBD2,TRBV5-1,TRBJ2-4,few,CASSLGLAGGPGIQYF,TGCGCCAGCAGCTTGGGACTAGCGGGGGGGCCGGGCATTCAGTACTTC
NA,TRBV5-1,TRBJ2-5,NA,CASSRPEGGETQYF,TGCGCCAGCAGCCGCCCCGAGGGTGGAGAGACCCAGTACTTC
NA,TRBV5-1,TRBJ2-3,many,CASSPDSGLTDTQYF,TGCGCCAGCAGCCCCGACAGTGGACTCACAGATACGCAGTATTTT
NA,TRBV7-3,TRBJ2-1,NA,CASSFTGGQGNEQFF,TGTGCCAGCAGCTTCACCGGGGGGCAGGGAAATGAGCAGTTCTTC
NA,TRBV7-2,TRBJ1-1,NA,CASRVLNTEAFF,TGTGCCAGCAGAGTGTTGAACACTGAAGCTTTCTTT
TRBD2,TRBV7-9,TRBJ2-3,NA,CASSLAASGGTDTQYF,TGTGCCAGCAGCTTAGCTGCCAGCGGGGGCACAGATACGCAGTATTTT
NA,TRBV6-5,TRBJ2-1,many,CASSPARPYNEQFF,TGTGCCAGCAGTCCAGCAAGACCGTACAATGAGCAGTTCTTC
NA,TRBV7-6,TRBJ2-5,few,CASSRFSLETQYF,TGTGCCAGCAGCCGATTCAGCCTAGAGACCCAGTACTTC
TRBD2,TRBV7-2,TRBJ2-5,few,CASSPSGGDLLQYF,TGTGCCAGCAGCCCTAGCGGGGGGGACTTGTTGCAGTACTTC
NA,TRBV15,TRBJ2-5,few,CATSRDRAGGETQYF,TGTGCCACCAGCAGAGACCGCGCAGGAGGAGAGACCCAGTACTTC